This passage covers 7 T cell receptor beta chains from one sample sequenced in a study of cytomegalovirus exposure and HLA in healthy donors. Vbeta (60) and Jbeta (13) primers were used in the PCR. The data were produced by immunoSEQ multiplex PCR, yet TCRdb's version contains in-frame clones alone and is incomplete. The table lists 65,000 to 85,000 clones, roughly 83% of them singletons, with roughly 2.6% in the top ten. The sequencing sample was made of PBMCs. All receptors derive from a woman aged 50 to 60 in good health and CMV-seronegative.

The V call is TRBV5-5, the J call TRBJ1-4, with D unresolved. CDR1 is SGHKS, CDR2 YYEKEE, per germline (reference sequence). Between the trimmed V and J ends, which lost 4 bases and 0 bases, there was a span of 16 bases. There are 17 residues in the CDR3. Written as DNA, the CDR3 is TGTGCCAGCAGCCCGTCGTATAGCTCTGCAACTAATGAAAAACTGTTTTTT. Protein sequence: CASSPSYSSATNEKLFF.

V usage is TRBV4-1 and J usage is TRBJ2-7; 7 bases align to TRBD1. This CDR3 is 14 amino acids long. J lost 4 bases, V lost 3 bases, and 6 bases had no gene match. The germline V gene encodes CDR1 MGHRA and CDR2 YSYEKL. CDR3 residues: CASSQLGQPYEQYF. The CDR3 DNA sequence: TGCGCCAGCAGCCAGCTGGGACAGCCGTACGAGCAGTACTTC.

This rearrangement joins TRBV19 to TRBJ1-5, with D maybe TRBD1 (6 bases). Trimming pared 3 bases from V and 6 bases from J, leaving 15 bases between. The length of the CDR3 is 15 residues. Germline V gene sequence: CDR1 LNHDA, CDR2 SQIVND (reference sequence). As DNA, the CDR3 is TGTGCCAGTAGTATTAACAGGGTTCAGGGTCAGCCCCAGCATTTT. This encodes CASSINRVQGQPQHF.

V is TRBV9 and J is TRBJ2-1; D is unresolved. V was clipped by 0 bases and J by 7 bases, with 5 bases between them. The CDR3 totals 12 residues. CDR1 is SGDLS, CDR2 YYNGEE, per germline. Written as DNA, the CDR3 is TGTGCCAGCAGCGTAGACGAGAATGAGCAGTTCTTC. Protein product: CASSVDENEQFF.

The sample holds a few counts of this clone. The chain employs TRBV28 and TRBJ1-1; D possibly corresponds to TRBD1 (6 bases). Looked up from germline, CDR1 is MDHEN and CDR2 is SYDVKM. Trimming took 3 bases from V and 4 from J, leaving 15 bases between them. This CDR3 contains 15 residues. DNA for the CDR3: TGTGCCAGCAGTTTGGAAATACAGGGTGTCACTGAAGCTTTCTTT. Its protein is CASSLEIQGVTEAFF.

The chain joins TRBV4-1 to TRBJ1-5; no firm D call. The CDR3 is made up of 15 amino acids. V was trimmed by 3 bases and J by 6 bases, leaving 15 bases between them. Germline V lookup: CDR1 MGHRA, CDR2 YSYEKL. The CDR3 region is CASSQADREGQPQHF. CDR3 DNA sequence: TGCGCCAGCAGCCAGGCCGACCGGGAGGGTCAGCCCCAGCATTTT.

This sequence joins TRBV15 and TRBJ2-7; D possibly corresponds to TRBD2 (6 bases). Germline assignment: CDR1 LNHNV and CDR2 YYDKDF (reference sequence). The V end lost 0 bases, the J end lost 3 bases, and 12 bases lay between the germline ends. The CDR3 totals 15 residues. The CDR3 region has the DNA TGTGCCACCAGCAGAGATCATGGGGGGTTCTACGAGCAGTACTTC. Translation: CATSRDHGGFYEQYF.